Below, one TCR beta chain is given with its context. Enrolled through a virtual design, the participants were between roughly 18 and 100 years of age and came from some 25 US areas. For recovered donors of Cohort 3, there were two negative PCRs, clearance, or symptom resolution. The data originate from a study of blood T cell repertoires in COVID-19. Libraries were prepared by immunoSEQ multiplex PCR; TCRdb keeps only in-frame clonotypes and omits some of them. The sample consists of 300,000 to 350,000 clones, over 75% of them appearing once. Looked up from germline, CDR1 is SGHRS and CDR2 is YFSETQ. The trim removed 4 bases at V and 5 bases at J, leaving 16 bases unmatched. This CDR3 spans 17 amino acids.

This clonotype was sampled from a man under 40 who had recovered from COVID-19. This rearrangement joins TRBV5-1 to TRBJ2-7; 9 bases align to TRBD2. Input material: PBMCs or T cells enriched from blood (not recorded which). DNA of the CDR3: TGCGCCAGCAGCCCCTCATCTCGTGCGGGGGGGCCAGACGAGCAGTACTTC. Encoded protein: CASSPSSRAGGPDEQYF.